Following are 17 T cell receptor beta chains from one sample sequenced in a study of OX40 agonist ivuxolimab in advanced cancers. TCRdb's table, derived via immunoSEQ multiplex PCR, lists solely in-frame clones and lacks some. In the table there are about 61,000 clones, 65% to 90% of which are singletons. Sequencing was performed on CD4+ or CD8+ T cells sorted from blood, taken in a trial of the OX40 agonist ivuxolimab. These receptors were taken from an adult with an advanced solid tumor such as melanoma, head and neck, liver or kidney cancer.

CDR3 nucleotide sequence: TGTGCCAGCAGTTACTCGGGGGCGGTGAACACTGAAGCTTTCTTT. It specifies CASSYSGAVNTEAFF. The chain links TRBV6-5 to TRBJ1-1; TRBD1 might be the D (6 bases). Germline V lookup: CDR1 MNHEY, CDR2 SVGAGI. CDR3 length: 15 amino acids. Deletions cut 0 bases from V and 0 bases from J, with 8 bases between.

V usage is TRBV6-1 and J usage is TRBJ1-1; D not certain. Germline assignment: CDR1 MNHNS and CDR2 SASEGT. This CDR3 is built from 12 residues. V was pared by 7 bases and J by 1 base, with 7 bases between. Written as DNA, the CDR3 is TGTGCCAGCAACCTGGAGAACACTGAAGCTTTCTTT. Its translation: CASNLENTEAFF.

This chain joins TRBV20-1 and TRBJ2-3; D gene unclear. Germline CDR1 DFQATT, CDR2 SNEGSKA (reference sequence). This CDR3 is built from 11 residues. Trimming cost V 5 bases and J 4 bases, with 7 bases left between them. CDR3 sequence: CSARRPDTQYF. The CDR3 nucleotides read TGCAGTGCTCGCCGGCCAGATACGCAGTATTTT.

CDR3 sequence (DNA): TGTGCCAGCAGCTTGGCAGGGATAGGGGAGCAGTACTTC. Its protein is CASSLAGIGEQYF. The gene calls are TRBV5-4 and TRBJ2-7; D is possibly TRBD1 (5 bases). Deletions cut 0 bases from V and 7 bases from J, with 11 bases between. The V gene's germline CDR1 is SGHNT and CDR2 YYREEE (reference sequence). The length of the CDR3 is 13 residues.

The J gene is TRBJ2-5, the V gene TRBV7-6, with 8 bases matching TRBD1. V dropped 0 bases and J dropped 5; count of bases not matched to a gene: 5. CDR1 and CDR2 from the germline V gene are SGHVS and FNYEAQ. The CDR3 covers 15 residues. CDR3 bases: TGTGCCAGCAGCTTAGCGGACAGGGCCTGGGAGACCCAGTACTTC. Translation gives CASSLADRAWETQYF. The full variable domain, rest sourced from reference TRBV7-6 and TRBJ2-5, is GAGVSQSPRYKVTKRGQDVALRCDPISGHVSLYWYRQALGQGPEFLTYFNYEAQQDKSGLPNDRFSAERPEGSISTLTIQRTEQRDSAMYRCASSLADRAWETQYFGPGTRLLVL.

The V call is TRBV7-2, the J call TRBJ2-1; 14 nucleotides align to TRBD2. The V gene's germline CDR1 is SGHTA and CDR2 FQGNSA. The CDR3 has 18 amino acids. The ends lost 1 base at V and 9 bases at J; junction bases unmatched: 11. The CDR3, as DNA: TGTGCCAGCAGCTTAGAAGGGGGACTAGCGGGAGAACTAGGTGAGCAGTTCTTC. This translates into CASSLEGGLAGELGEQFF.

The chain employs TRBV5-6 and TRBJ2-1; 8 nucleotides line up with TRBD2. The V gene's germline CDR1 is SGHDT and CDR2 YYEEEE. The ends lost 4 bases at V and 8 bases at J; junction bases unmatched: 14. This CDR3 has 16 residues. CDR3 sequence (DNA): TGTGCCAGCAGCCCGGGTGGGGTAGCGGGGCGGGATGAGCAGTTCTTC. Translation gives CASSPGGVAGRDEQFF.

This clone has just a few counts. This CDR3 reads CASSGGRETQYF. CDR3 DNA: TGTGCCAGCAGTGGGGGCCGAGAGACCCAGTACTTC. V usage is TRBV27 and J usage is TRBJ2-5, with D perhaps matching TRBD1 (6 bases). The V gene's germline CDR1 is MNHEY and CDR2 SMNVEV (reference sequence). V was trimmed by 5 bases and J by 4 bases, leaving 8 bases between them. The CDR3 runs 12 residues.

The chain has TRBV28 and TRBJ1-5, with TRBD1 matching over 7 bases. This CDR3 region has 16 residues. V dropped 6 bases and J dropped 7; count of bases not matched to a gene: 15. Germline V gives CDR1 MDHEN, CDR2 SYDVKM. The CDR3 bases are TGTGCCAGCAGGGGGGTCGGACAGGCAATGGGGCAGCCCCAGCATTTT. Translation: CASRGVGQAMGQPQHF.

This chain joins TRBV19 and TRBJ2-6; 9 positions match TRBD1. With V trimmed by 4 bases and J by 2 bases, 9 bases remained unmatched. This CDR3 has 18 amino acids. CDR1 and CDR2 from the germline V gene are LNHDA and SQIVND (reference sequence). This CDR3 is CASSTGGQGTAGANVLTF. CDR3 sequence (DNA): TGTGCCAGTAGTACCGGGGGACAGGGAACCGCTGGGGCCAACGTCCTGACTTTC.

CDR3 nucleotide sequence: TGTGCCACCAGCAACCCTAGCGGGAGGCTGAATGAGCAGTTCTTC. It specifies CATSNPSGRLNEQFF. The genes are TRBV15 and TRBJ2-1; the match to TRBD2 covers 11 bases. Germline V gives CDR1 LNHNV, CDR2 YYDKDF (reference sequence). This CDR3 contains 15 residues. After removal of 4 bases from V and 7 bases from J, the junction contained 6 bases not matched to a gene.

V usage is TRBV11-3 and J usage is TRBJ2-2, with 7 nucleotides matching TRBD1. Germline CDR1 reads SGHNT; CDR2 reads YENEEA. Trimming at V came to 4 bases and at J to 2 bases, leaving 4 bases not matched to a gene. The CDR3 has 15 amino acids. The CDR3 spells CASSSYRGNTGELFF. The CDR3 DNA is TGTGCCAGCAGCTCCTACAGGGGAAACACCGGGGAGCTGTTTTTT.

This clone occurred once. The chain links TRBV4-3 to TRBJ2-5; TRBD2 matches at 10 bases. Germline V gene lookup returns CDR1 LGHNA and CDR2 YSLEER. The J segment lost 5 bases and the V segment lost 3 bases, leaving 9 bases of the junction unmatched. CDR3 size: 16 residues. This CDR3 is CASSQTWSGRGETQYF. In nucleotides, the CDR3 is TGCGCCAGCAGCCAGACCTGGAGCGGGAGGGGTGAGACCCAGTACTTC.

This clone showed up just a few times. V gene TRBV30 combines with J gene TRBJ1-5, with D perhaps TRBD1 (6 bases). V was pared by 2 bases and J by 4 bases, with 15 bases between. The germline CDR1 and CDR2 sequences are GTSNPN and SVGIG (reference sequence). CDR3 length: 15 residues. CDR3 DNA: TGTGCCTGGAGTCCTCCCCGACAGGCTAATCAGCCCCAGCATTTT. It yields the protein CAWSPPRQANQPQHF.

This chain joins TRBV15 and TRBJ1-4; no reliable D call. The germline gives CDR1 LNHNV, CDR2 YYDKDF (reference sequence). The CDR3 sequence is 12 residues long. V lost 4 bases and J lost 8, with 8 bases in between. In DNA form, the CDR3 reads TGTGCCACCAGCAAGGTGGAGGAAAAACTGTTTTTT. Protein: CATSKVEEKLFF.

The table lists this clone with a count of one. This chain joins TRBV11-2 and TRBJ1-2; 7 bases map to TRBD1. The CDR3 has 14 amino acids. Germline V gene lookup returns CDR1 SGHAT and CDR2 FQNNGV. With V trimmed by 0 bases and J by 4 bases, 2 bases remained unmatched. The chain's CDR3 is CASSLDRGAYGYTF. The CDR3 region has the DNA TGTGCCAGCAGCTTAGACAGGGGGGCCTATGGCTACACCTTC.

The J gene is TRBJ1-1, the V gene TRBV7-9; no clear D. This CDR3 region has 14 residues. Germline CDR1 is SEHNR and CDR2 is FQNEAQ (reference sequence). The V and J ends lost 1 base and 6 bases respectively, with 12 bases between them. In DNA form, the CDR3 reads TGTGCCAGCAGCTTAGGTTCAGAAACGGCTGAAGCTTTCTTT. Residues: CASSLGSETAEAFF.